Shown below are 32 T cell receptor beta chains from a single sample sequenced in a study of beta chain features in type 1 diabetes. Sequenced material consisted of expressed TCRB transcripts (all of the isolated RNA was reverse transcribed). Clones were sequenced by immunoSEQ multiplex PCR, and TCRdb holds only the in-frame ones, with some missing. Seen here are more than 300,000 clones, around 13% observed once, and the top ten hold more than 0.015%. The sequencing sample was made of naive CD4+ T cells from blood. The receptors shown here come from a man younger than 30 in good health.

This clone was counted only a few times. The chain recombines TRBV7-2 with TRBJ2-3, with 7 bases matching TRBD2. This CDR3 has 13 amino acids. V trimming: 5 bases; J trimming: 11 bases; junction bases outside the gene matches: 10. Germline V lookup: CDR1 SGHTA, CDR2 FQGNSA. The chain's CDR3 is CASSTTPGLRQYF. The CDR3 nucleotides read TGTGCCAGCAGCACCACGCCGGGACTAAGGCAGTATTTT. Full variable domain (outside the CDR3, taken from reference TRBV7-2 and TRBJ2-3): GAGVSQSPSNKVTEKGKDVELRCDPISGHTALYWYRQSLGQGLEFLIYFQGNSAPDKSGLPSDRFSAERTGGSVSTLTIQRTQQEDSAVYLCASSTTPGLRQYFGPGTRLTVL.

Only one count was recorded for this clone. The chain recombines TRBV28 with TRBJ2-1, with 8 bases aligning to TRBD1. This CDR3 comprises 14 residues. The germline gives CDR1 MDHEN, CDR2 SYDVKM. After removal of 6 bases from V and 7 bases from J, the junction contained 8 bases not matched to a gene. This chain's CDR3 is CASSNRGFRNEQFF. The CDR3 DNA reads TGTGCCAGCAGCAACAGGGGGTTTCGAAATGAGCAGTTCTTC.

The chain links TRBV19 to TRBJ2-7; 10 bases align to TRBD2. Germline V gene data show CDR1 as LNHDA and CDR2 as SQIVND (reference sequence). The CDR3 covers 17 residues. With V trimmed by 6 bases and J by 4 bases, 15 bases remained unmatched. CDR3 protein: CASSTTKLAGARYEQYF. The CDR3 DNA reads TGTGCCAGTAGCACGACCAAGCTAGCGGGAGCGAGGTACGAGCAGTACTTC.

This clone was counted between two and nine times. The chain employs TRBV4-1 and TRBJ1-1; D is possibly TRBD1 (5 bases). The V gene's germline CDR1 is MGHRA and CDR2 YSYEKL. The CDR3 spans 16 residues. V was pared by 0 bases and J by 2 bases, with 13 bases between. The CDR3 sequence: CASSQEGVRANTEAFF. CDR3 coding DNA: TGCGCCAGCAGCCAAGAAGGGGTCAGGGCTAACACTGAAGCTTTCTTT.

CDR3 residues: CASSFALAGARDTQYF. The DNA for the CDR3 is TGTGCCAGCAGTTTCGCCCTAGCGGGAGCGAGAGATACGCAGTATTTT. The rearrangement links TRBV27 to TRBJ2-3; 10 bases align to TRBD2. The CDR3 is 16 amino acids. Looked up from germline, CDR1 is MNHEY and CDR2 is SMNVEV (reference sequence). V lost 3 bases to trimming and J lost 5 bases; unmatched junction nucleotides: 8.

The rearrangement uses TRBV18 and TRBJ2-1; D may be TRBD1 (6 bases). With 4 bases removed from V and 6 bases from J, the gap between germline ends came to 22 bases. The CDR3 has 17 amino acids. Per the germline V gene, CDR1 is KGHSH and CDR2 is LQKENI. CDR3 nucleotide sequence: TGTGCCAGCTCACTCATTCAGGGGTCGGTGGCCGTCAATGAGCAGTTCTTC. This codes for CASSLIQGSVAVNEQFF.

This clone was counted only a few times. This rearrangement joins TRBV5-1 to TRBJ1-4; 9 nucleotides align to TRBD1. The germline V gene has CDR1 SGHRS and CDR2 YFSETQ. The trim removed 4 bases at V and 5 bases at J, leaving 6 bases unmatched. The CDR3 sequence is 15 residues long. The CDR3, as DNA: TGCGCCAGCAGCACGACCGGGACAGGGAATGAAAAACTGTTTTTT. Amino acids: CASSTTGTGNEKLFF.

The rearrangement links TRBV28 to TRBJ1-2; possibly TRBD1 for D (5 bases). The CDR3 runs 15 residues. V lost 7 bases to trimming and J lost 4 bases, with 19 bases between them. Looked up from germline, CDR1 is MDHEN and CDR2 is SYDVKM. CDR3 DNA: TGTGCCAGCAAACCTCGGGACGGGGGGTTCTATGGCTACACCTTC. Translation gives CASKPRDGGFYGYTF.

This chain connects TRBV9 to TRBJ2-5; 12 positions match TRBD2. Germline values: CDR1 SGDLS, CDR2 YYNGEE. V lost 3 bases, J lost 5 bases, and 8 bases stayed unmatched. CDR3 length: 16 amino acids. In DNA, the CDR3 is TGTGCCAGCAGCGGGGCCACTAGCGGGGGGACCGAGACCCAGTACTTC. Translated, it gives CASSGATSGGTETQYF.

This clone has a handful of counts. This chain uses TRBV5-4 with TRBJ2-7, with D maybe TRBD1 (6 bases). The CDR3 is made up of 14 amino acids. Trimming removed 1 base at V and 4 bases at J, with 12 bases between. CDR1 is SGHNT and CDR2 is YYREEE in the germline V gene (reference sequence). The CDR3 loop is CASSLYGGSYEQYF. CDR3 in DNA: TGTGCCAGCAGCTTGTATGGGGGCTCTTACGAGCAGTACTTC.

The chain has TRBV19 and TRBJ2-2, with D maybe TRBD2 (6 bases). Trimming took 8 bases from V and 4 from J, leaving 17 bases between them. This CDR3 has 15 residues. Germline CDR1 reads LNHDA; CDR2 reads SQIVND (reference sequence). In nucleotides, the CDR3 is TGTGCCAGTGACCCGGGTCGGGGGACCACCGGGGAGCTGTTTTTT. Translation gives CASDPGRGTTGELFF.

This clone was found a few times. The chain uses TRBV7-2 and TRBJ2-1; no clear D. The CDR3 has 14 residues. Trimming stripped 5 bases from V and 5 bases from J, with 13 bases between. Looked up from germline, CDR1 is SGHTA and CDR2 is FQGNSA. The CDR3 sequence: CASSQSATNNEQFF. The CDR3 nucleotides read TGTGCCAGCAGCCAGAGCGCGACGAACAATGAGCAGTTCTTC.

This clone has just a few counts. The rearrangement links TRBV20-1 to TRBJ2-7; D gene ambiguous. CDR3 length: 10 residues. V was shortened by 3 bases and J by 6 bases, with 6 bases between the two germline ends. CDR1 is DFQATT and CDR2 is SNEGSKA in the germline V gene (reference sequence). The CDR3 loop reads CSASISEQYF. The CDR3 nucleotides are TGCAGTGCTAGTATTTCCGAGCAGTACTTC.

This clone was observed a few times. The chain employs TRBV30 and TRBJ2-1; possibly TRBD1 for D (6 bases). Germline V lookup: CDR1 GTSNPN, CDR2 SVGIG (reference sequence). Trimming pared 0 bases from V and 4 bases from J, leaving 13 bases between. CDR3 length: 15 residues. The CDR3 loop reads CAWSVGQIRYNEQFF. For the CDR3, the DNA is TGTGCCTGGAGTGTGGGACAAATCAGATACAATGAGCAGTTCTTC.

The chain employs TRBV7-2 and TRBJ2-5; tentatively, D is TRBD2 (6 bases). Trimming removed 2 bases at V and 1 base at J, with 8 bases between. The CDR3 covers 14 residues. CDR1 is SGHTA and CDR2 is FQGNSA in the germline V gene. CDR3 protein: CASSLRTIQETQYF. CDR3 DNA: TGTGCCAGCAGCTTACGGACTATCCAAGAGACCCAGTACTTC.

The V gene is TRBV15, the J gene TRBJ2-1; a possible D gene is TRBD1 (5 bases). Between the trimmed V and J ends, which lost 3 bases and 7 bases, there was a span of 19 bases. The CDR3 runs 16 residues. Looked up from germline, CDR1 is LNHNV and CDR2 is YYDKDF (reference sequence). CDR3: CATSSASGRVRNEQFF. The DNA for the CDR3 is TGTGCCACCAGCAGCGCGTCCGGCAGGGTCCGGAATGAGCAGTTCTTC.

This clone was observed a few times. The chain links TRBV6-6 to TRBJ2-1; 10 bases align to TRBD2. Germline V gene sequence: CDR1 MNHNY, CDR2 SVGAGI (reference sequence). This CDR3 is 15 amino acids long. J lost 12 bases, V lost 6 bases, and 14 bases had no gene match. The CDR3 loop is CASRPEGSGGAGQFF. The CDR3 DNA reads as TGTGCCAGCAGACCCGAGGGGAGCGGGGGGGCTGGGCAGTTCTTC.

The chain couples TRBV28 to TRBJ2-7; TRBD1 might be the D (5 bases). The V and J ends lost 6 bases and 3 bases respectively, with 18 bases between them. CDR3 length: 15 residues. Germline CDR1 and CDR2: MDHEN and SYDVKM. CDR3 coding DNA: TGTGCCAGCAGCTTTACGCTAGGGGTTGGCTACGAGCAGTACTTC. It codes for CASSFTLGVGYEQYF. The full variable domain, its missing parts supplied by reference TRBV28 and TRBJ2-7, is DVKVTQSSRYLVKRTGEKVFLECVQDMDHENMFWYRQDPGLGLRLIYFSYDVKMKEKGDIPEGYSVSREKKERFSLILESASTNQTSMYLCASSFTLGVGYEQYFGPGTRLTVT.

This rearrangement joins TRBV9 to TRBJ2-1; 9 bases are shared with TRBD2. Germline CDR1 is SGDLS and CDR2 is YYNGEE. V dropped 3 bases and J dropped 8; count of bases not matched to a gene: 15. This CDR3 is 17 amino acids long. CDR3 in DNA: TGTGCCAGCAGCGCCTCCTTTTTAGCGGGAGATCGGCATGAGCAGTTCTTC. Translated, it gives CASSASFLAGDRHEQFF.

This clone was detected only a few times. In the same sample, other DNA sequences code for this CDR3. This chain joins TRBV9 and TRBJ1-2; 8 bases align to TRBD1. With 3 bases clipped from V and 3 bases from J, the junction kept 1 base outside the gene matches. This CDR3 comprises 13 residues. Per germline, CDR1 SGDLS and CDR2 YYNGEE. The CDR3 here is CASSAQGDYGYTF. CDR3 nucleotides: TGTGCCAGCAGCGCACAGGGGGACTATGGCTACACCTTC.

The CDR3 protein is CASSLRDRVAKNIQYF. The CDR3 DNA reads TGTGCCAGCAGCTTGAGGGACAGAGTAGCCAAAAACATTCAGTACTTC. The rearrangement links TRBV7-2 to TRBJ2-4, with 7 bases matching TRBD1. From germline, CDR1 is SGHTA and CDR2 FQGNSA. V lost 3 bases and J lost 0; bases outside the gene matches: 5. This CDR3 is built from 16 residues.

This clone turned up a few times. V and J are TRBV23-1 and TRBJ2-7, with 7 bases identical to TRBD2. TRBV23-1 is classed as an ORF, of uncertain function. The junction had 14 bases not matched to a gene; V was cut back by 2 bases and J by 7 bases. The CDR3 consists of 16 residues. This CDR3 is CASSQGLGLSPKEQYF. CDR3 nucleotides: TGCGCCAGCAGTCAAGGCCTGGGACTATCTCCTAAGGAGCAGTACTTC.

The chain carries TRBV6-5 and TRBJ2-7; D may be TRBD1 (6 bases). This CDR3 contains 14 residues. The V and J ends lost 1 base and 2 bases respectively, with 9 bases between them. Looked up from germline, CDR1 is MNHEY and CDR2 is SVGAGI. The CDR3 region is CASSYLAGAYEQYF. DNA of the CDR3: TGTGCCAGCAGTTACTTAGCAGGGGCCTACGAGCAGTACTTC.

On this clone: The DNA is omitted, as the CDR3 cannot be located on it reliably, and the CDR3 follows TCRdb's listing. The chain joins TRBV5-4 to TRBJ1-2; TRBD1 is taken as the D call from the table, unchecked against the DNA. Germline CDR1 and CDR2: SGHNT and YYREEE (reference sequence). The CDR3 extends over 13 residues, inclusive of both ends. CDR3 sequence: CASSLVGQGINSF.

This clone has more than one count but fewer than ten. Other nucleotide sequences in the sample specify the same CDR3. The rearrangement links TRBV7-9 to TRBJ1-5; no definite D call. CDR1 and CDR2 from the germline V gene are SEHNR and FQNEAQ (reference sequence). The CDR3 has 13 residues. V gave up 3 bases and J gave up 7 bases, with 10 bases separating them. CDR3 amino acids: CASSFGGNQPQHF. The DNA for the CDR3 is TGTGCCAGCAGCTTCGGAGGGAACCAGCCCCAGCATTTT.

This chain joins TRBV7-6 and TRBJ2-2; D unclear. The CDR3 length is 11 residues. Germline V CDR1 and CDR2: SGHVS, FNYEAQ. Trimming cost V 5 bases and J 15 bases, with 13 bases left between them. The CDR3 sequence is CASSPKTGLFF. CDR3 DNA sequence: TGTGCCAGCAGCCCCAAGACTGGGTTGTTTTTT.

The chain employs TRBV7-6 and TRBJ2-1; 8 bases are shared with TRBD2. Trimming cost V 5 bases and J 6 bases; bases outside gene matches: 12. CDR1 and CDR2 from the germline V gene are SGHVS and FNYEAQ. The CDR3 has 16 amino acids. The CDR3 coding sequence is TGTGCCAGCAGCCTAGTCCCCCTAGCGGGTCCCAATGAGCAGTTCTTC. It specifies CASSLVPLAGPNEQFF.

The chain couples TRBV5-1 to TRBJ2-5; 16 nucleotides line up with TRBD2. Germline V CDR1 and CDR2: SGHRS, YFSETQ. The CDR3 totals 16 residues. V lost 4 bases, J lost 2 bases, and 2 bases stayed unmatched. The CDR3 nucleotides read TGCGCCAGCAGCGGGGGACTAGCGGGAGGGCAAGAGACCCAGTACTTC. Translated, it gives CASSGGLAGGQETQYF.

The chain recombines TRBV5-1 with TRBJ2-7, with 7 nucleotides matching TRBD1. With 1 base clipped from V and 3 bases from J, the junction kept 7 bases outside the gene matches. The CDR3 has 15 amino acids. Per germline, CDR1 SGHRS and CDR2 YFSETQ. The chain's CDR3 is CASSLNTGDYYEQYF. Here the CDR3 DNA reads TGCGCCAGCAGCTTGAATACAGGGGATTACTACGAGCAGTACTTC.

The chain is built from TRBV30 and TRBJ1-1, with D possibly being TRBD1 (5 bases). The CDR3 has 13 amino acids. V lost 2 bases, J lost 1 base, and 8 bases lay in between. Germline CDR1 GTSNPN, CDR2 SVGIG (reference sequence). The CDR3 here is CAWSRQWNTEAFF. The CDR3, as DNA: TGTGCCTGGAGTCGACAGTGGAACACTGAAGCTTTCTTT.

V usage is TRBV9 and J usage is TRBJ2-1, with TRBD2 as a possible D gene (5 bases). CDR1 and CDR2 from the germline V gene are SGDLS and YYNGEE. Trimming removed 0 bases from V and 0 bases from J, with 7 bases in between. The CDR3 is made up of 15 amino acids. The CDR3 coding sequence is TGTGCCAGCAGCGTAGTAGCGAACTCCTACAATGAGCAGTTCTTC. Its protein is CASSVVANSYNEQFF.

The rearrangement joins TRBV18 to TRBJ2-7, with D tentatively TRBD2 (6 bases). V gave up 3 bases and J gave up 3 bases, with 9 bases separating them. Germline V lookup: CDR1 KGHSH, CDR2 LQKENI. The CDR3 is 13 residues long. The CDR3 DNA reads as TGTGCCAGCTCACCTCCTAGCGACTACGAGCAGTACTTC. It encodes CASSPPSDYEQYF. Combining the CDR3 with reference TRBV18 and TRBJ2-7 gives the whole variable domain NAGVMQNPRHLVRRRGQEARLRCSPMKGHSHVYWYRQLPEEGLKFMVYLQKENIIDESGMPKERFSAEFPKEGPSILRIQQVVRGDSAAYFCASSPPSDYEQYFGPGTRLTVT.